The subject of this entry is one T cell receptor beta chain. This entry comes from a study of cytomegalovirus exposure and HLA in healthy donors. The PCR used 60 Vbeta and 13 Jbeta primers. Using immunoSEQ multiplex PCR, the repertoire was profiled, and TCRdb retains in-frame clones only, with some absent. This sample has fewer than 180,000 clones, with about 60% found just once. Germline V gene data show CDR1 as SGHDN and CDR2 as FVKESK. CDR3 size: 16 residues. V was clipped by 0 bases and J by 1 base, with 11 bases between them. The chain carries TRBV14 and TRBJ2-3; a possible D gene is TRBD2 (5 bases). The sequence derives from a woman in her sixties or seventies in good health and CMV-seropositive. Sequencing was carried out using PBMCs. The CDR3 region has the DNA TGTGCCAGCAGCCAAGAAAGAGGGTTGGGCACAGATACGCAGTATTTT. It encodes CASSQERGLGTDTQYF.